Listed below are T cell receptor beta chains from one sample, sequenced in a study of CD8 T cells in ankylosing spondylitis. TCRdb called the 5' RACE reads again in MiXCR, with one record for every CDR3 protein. The repertoire holds around 890,000 distinct CDR3 sequences, with about an eighth as singletons. The sample comprised blood, either unsorted or a sorted T cell fraction (not recorded which). These receptors came from a male donor with ankylosing spondylitis. Both conserved end residues are part of each CDR3. The order of the fields is CDR3 DNA, CDR3 protein, clone size, D gene, V gene, J gene. A D gene is named only where the DNA matches it firmly. Clone size is shown for a subset of rows, as once, few, many or a class of expanded clone.

CDR3nt: TGTGCCAGCAGTTCGAACCCTCTGAGAACTGGCTACACCTTC
CDR3aa: CASSSNPLRTGYTF
abundance: NA
d_gene: NA
v_gene: TRBV6-5
j_gene: TRBJ1-2

CDR3nt: TGCGCCAGCAGCTTCAGGGAGGACTATGGCTACACCTTC
CDR3aa: CASSFREDYGYTF
abundance: many
d_gene: NA
v_gene: TRBV5-1
j_gene: TRBJ1-2

CDR3nt: TGTGCCAGCAGTGAATACCCGGGGGGGGAACAGTTCTTC
CDR3aa: CASSEYPGGEQFF
abundance: many
d_gene: TRBD2
v_gene: TRBV2
j_gene: TRBJ2-1

CDR3nt: TGTGCCACCAGCAGGCTTCTGGGGGAGGCCTACGAGCAGTACTTC
CDR3aa: CATSRLLGEAYEQYF
abundance: NA
d_gene: NA
v_gene: TRBV15
j_gene: TRBJ2-7

CDR3nt: TGCGCCAGCAGCTTGGGTAGCGGGGGTTACTACGAGCAGTACTTC
CDR3aa: CASSLGSGGYYEQYF
abundance: few
d_gene: TRBD2
v_gene: TRBV5-1
j_gene: TRBJ2-7

CDR3nt: TGCAGTGCTAGAGATATCCTAGCGGACCAAGAGACCCAGTACTTC
CDR3aa: CSARDILADQETQYF
abundance: few
d_gene: TRBD2
v_gene: TRBV20-1
j_gene: TRBJ2-5

CDR3nt: TGTGCCATCAGTGAGACGGGGGACTACGAGCAGTACTTC
CDR3aa: CAISETGDYEQYF
abundance: NA
d_gene: NA
v_gene: TRBV10-3
j_gene: TRBJ2-7

CDR3nt: TGTGCCAGCAGCGAGGGACTAGCGGGGGCCGGGGGTGAGACCCAGTACTTC
CDR3aa: CASSEGLAGAGGETQYF
abundance: few
d_gene: TRBD2
v_gene: TRBV9
j_gene: TRBJ2-5

CDR3nt: TGTGCCAGCAGTGAATTGATAACAGGGGGCCCTCCCAAAAACATTCAGTACTTC
CDR3aa: CASSELITGGPPKNIQYF
abundance: NA
d_gene: TRBD1
v_gene: TRBV6-1
j_gene: TRBJ2-4

CDR3nt: TGTGCCAGCAGTTACGACAGGGGTAAAGCTTTCTTT
CDR3aa: CASSYDRGKAFF
abundance: few
d_gene: TRBD1
v_gene: TRBV6-5
j_gene: TRBJ1-1

CDR3nt: TGTGCCACCAGCGAAACTAGCGGCGCGGGGAATACGCAGTATTTT
CDR3aa: CATSETSGAGNTQYF
abundance: few
d_gene: TRBD2
v_gene: TRBV24-1
j_gene: TRBJ2-3

CDR3nt: TGTGCCAGCAGCTTGGGGACAAATGGCTACACCTTC
CDR3aa: CASSLGTNGYTF
abundance: NA
d_gene: NA
v_gene: TRBV5-6
j_gene: TRBJ1-2

CDR3nt: TGCGCCACCAATGAGGAGCCCCAAGAGACCCAGTACTTC
CDR3aa: CATNEEPQETQYF
abundance: NA
d_gene: NA
v_gene: TRBV5-1
j_gene: TRBJ2-5

CDR3nt: TGTGCCAGCTCATGGGGAATAGACACCGGGGAGCTGTTTTTT
CDR3aa: CASSWGIDTGELFF
abundance: NA
d_gene: NA
v_gene: TRBV18
j_gene: TRBJ2-2

CDR3nt: TGTGCCAGCAGTATCTCAGGTCCCCTAGCCAAAAACATTCAGTACTTC
CDR3aa: CASSISGPLAKNIQYF
abundance: many
d_gene: NA
v_gene: TRBV28
j_gene: TRBJ2-4

CDR3nt: TGTGCCAGCAGCCCCTGGGACAGAAGCACCACTGAAGCTTTCTTT
CDR3aa: CASSPWDRSTTEAFF
abundance: NA
d_gene: TRBD1
v_gene: TRBV6-1
j_gene: TRBJ1-1

CDR3nt: TGCAGTGCTCAGCCCCCGGGTGGCAGGGGTCTTGGCTACACCTTC
CDR3aa: CSAQPPGGRGLGYTF
abundance: few
d_gene: NA
v_gene: TRBV20-1
j_gene: TRBJ1-2

CDR3nt: TGCAGTGCTAGAGAGACCCGCGCGGGTGGCTACACCTTC
CDR3aa: CSARETRAGGYTF
abundance: few
d_gene: NA
v_gene: TRBV20-1
j_gene: TRBJ1-2

CDR3nt: TGCAGTGCTTCCCGAACATCCGGGACTATATACAATGAGCAGTTCTTC
CDR3aa: CSASRTSGTIYNEQFF
abundance: NA
d_gene: TRBD2
v_gene: TRBV20-1
j_gene: TRBJ2-1

CDR3nt: TGCAGTGTAAGGTCCGTGACAGGGATCTACAATGAGCAGTTCTTC
CDR3aa: CSVRSVTGIYNEQFF
abundance: many
d_gene: TRBD1
v_gene: TRBV20-1
j_gene: TRBJ2-1

CDR3nt: TGTGCCAGCCGTCCAGGGCTAAATCAGCCCCAGCATTTT
CDR3aa: CASRPGLNQPQHF
abundance: many
d_gene: NA
v_gene: TRBV12-3/TRBV12-4
j_gene: TRBJ1-5

CDR3nt: TGCAGTGCTATACTAGCGGGGGGCACAGATACGCAGTATTTT
CDR3aa: CSAILAGGTDTQYF
abundance: many
d_gene: TRBD2
v_gene: TRBV20-1
j_gene: TRBJ2-3

CDR3nt: TGCGCCAGCAGCCAGCCCGGACTACCTATACTCACCAAGACAAGCTCCTACAATGAGCAGTTCTTC
CDR3aa: CASSQPGLPILTKTSSYNEQFF
abundance: few
d_gene: NA
v_gene: TRBV4-1
j_gene: TRBJ2-1

CDR3nt: TGCAGTGCTAGGGCCGCACAGGGACGATCATACGAGCAGTACTTC
CDR3aa: CSARAAQGRSYEQYF
abundance: NA
d_gene: NA
v_gene: TRBV20-1
j_gene: TRBJ2-7

CDR3nt: TGCGCCAGCAGCCACCCGACAGGGACCACAGATACGCAGTATTTT
CDR3aa: CASSHPTGTTDTQYF
abundance: NA
d_gene: TRBD1
v_gene: TRBV4-3
j_gene: TRBJ2-3

CDR3nt: TGCAGTGCTAATTCGGGAGGAGACACAGATACGCAGTATTTT
CDR3aa: CSANSGGDTDTQYF
abundance: NA
d_gene: TRBD2
v_gene: TRBV20-1
j_gene: TRBJ2-3

CDR3nt: TGCGCCAGCAGTCAAATCAGGGTTACCACTGAAGCTTTCTTT
CDR3aa: CASSQIRVTTEAFF
abundance: few
d_gene: NA
v_gene: TRBV10-2
j_gene: TRBJ1-1

CDR3nt: TGCGCCAGCAGCCAAGACTGGCGGGAGGTATGGAATGAGCAGTTCTTC
CDR3aa: CASSQDWREVWNEQFF
abundance: NA
d_gene: TRBD2
v_gene: TRBV4-3
j_gene: TRBJ2-1

CDR3nt: TGCAGTGCATCCGGGGATGCCTCTGAAGCTTTCTTT
CDR3aa: CSASGDASEAFF
abundance: few
d_gene: NA
v_gene: TRBV20-1
j_gene: TRBJ1-1

CDR3nt: TGTGCCAGCAGTTTGGTTGGAGGGGGCCTTAACTATGGCTACACCTTC
CDR3aa: CASSLVGGGLNYGYTF
abundance: few
d_gene: TRBD1
v_gene: TRBV27
j_gene: TRBJ1-2

CDR3nt: TGCGCCAGCAGCCAATGGGGGTCCTACGAGCAGTACTTC
CDR3aa: CASSQWGSYEQYF
abundance: many
d_gene: NA
v_gene: TRBV4-3
j_gene: TRBJ2-7

CDR3nt: TGTGCCAGCAGCTTAGCCGGGACCATCAACTACAATGAGCAGTTCTTC
CDR3aa: CASSLAGTINYNEQFF
abundance: few
d_gene: NA
v_gene: TRBV7-2
j_gene: TRBJ2-1